These 21 T cell receptor beta chains share one sample of origin, sequenced in a study of OX40 agonist ivuxolimab in advanced cancers. Library construction relied on the immunoSEQ multiplex PCR assay. TCRdb provides this immuneACCESS table in a form limited to in-frame rearrangements. Some clones are lacking; in checked studies, under half of them reflect an unresolved V gene, and why the rest are absent is not known. The table for this sample lists some 40,000 clones; approximately 81% of them were counted only once. The ten largest clones take up about 15% of the sample. The sequencing used CD4+ or CD8+ T cells sorted from blood, collected in a trial of the OX40 agonist ivuxolimab. The source of these receptors is an adult with an advanced solid tumor such as melanoma, head and neck, liver or kidney cancer.

V usage is TRBV21-1 and J usage is TRBJ1-3; TRBD1 reflects the table's D call only, with no check against the DNA. TRBV21-1 is a documented pseudogene. This CDR3 comprises 17 residues. CDR3 nucleotides: TGTGCCAGCAGCACCCGGAAAGGGACAGGCACTGGAAACACCATATATTTT. It specifies CASSTRKGTGTGNTIYF.

The J gene is TRBJ2-7, the V gene TRBV4-1, with D perhaps matching TRBD2 (6 bases). The CDR3 sequence is 16 residues long. Germline assignment: CDR1 MGHRA and CDR2 YSYEKL. V lost 1 base to trimming and J lost 1 base, with 14 bases between them. The CDR3 DNA reads as TGCGCCAGCAGCCAAGTCCGGGACTCGCCTTCCTACGAGCAGTACTTC. Translating gives CASSQVRDSPSYEQYF.

The chain employs TRBV6-5 and TRBJ1-1; D is uncertain. CDR3 length equals 13 residues. V lost 4 bases to trimming and J lost 0 bases, with 6 bases between them. Germline CDR1 and CDR2: MNHEY and SVGAGI. CDR3 in amino acids: CASSLNMNTEAFF. In DNA, the CDR3 is TGTGCCAGCAGTTTGAACATGAACACTGAAGCTTTCTTT.

The rearrangement links TRBV27 to TRBJ1-4; D not resolved. Germline-derived CDR1 and CDR2 are MNHEY and SMNVEV (reference sequence). This CDR3 region has 16 residues. V lost 4 bases, J lost 2 bases, and 14 bases lay in between. The CDR3 here is CASSSLSRGTNEKLFF. CDR3 sequence (DNA): TGTGCCAGCAGTTCACTATCTCGCGGGACTAATGAAAAACTGTTTTTT.

The chain couples TRBV11-3 to TRBJ1-4; a weak D match, TRBD1 (5 bases). Trimming stripped 3 bases from V and 4 bases from J, with 12 bases between. This CDR3 contains 15 residues. Germline V CDR1 and CDR2: SGHNT, YENEEA. CDR3 nucleotide sequence: TGTGCCAGCAGCTTTTGGGGCAGCCTTAATGAAAAACTGTTTTTT. It is translated as CASSFWGSLNEKLFF.

The rearrangement links TRBV27 to TRBJ1-6, with D uncertain. The CDR3 totals 17 residues. Trimming shortened V by 6 bases and J by 9 bases, and 24 bases separated the two germline ends. CDR1 MNHEY and CDR2 SMNVEV come from the germline V gene (reference sequence). CDR3 in amino acids: CASSLNSPDSLISPLHF. The CDR3 region has the DNA TGTGCCAGCAGCTTGAATAGCCCGGACTCCCTGATTTCACCCCTCCACTTT.

This clone appeared once. V and J are TRBV11-2 and TRBJ2-2; 8 positions agree with TRBD2. The CDR3 is 17 amino acids. The germline CDR1 and CDR2 sequences are SGHAT and FQNNGV. The trim removed 0 bases at V and 2 bases at J, leaving 5 bases unmatched. CDR3 in amino acids: CASSLDTSGVNTGELFF. CDR3 bases: TGTGCCAGCAGCTTAGATACTAGCGGAGTTAACACCGGGGAGCTGTTTTTT. The variable domain in full, completed from reference TRBV11-2 and TRBJ2-2, reads EAGVAQSPRYKIIEKRQSVAFWCNPISGHATLYWYQQILGQGPKLLIQFQNNGVVDDSQLPKDRFSAERLKGVDSTLKIQPAKLEDSAVYLCASSLDTSGVNTGELFFGEGSRLTVL.

The rearrangement uses TRBV7-9 and TRBJ2-5; perhaps TRBD1 as D (5 bases). The CDR3 is 14 amino acids. Trimming pared 3 bases from V and 4 bases from J, leaving 12 bases between. Germline V gene data show CDR1 as SEHNR and CDR2 as FQNEAQ (reference sequence). The CDR3 bases are TGTGCCAGCAGCTTTCTGGACATTGGAGAGACCCAGTACTTC. Translation gives CASSFLDIGETQYF.

V usage is TRBV21-1 and J usage is TRBJ2-4; the listed D gene, TRBD1, was not tested against the DNA. TRBV21-1 is described as a pseudogene. The CDR3 is made up of 17 amino acids. The CDR3 DNA reads TGTGCCAGCAGCCCGAGGGACAGGGGTGCGACCAAAAACATTCAGTACTTC. Translating gives CASSPRDRGATKNIQYF.

The chain combines TRBV6-6 with TRBJ2-7; D uncertain. The CDR3 has 11 residues. Trimming removed 10 bases at V and 3 bases at J, with 10 bases between. Germline V lookup: CDR1 MNHNY, CDR2 SVGAGI (reference sequence). The CDR3 nucleotides read TGTGCCATTGGGCAGTTCTACGAGCAGTACTTC. Protein product: CAIGQFYEQYF.

This chain joins TRBV7-8 and TRBJ1-2; a weak D match, TRBD1 (5 bases). This CDR3 comprises 14 residues. V was clipped by 3 bases and J by 4 bases, with 12 bases between them. Per the germline V gene, CDR1 is SGHVS and CDR2 is FQNEAQ. The CDR3 loop is CASSFTGGLYGYTF. The CDR3 DNA sequence: TGTGCCAGCAGCTTTACAGGAGGCCTCTATGGCTACACCTTC.

The genes are TRBV19 and TRBJ1-4; no clear D gene. Germline CDR1 and CDR2: LNHDA and SQIVND (reference sequence). The V and J ends lost 1 base and 0 bases respectively, with 12 bases between them. The CDR3 runs 17 residues. The CDR3 DNA follows: TGTGCCAGTAGTATAGGGTCCGCGGGTGCAACTAATGAAAAACTGTTTTTT. It encodes CASSIGSAGATNEKLFF.

This chain uses TRBV4-3 with TRBJ2-7, with unresolved D. Germline loops: CDR1 LGHNA, CDR2 YSLEER. V lost 0 bases to trimming and J lost 5 bases, with 20 bases between them. The CDR3 is made up of 17 amino acids. The CDR3 sequence is CASSQEAVLLKNDEQYF. In DNA form, the CDR3 reads TGCGCCAGCAGCCAAGAAGCCGTACTACTGAAAAATGACGAGCAGTACTTC.

The chain recombines TRBV9 with TRBJ1-1, with D maybe TRBD1 (6 bases). The V end was cut by 3 bases, the J end by 3 bases, with 9 bases between. CDR1 and CDR2 (germline): SGDLS, YYNGEE. This CDR3 is built from 13 residues. In DNA form, the CDR3 reads TGTGCCAGCAGCGCCGAGGGGGACACTGAAGCTTTCTTT. It translates to CASSAEGDTEAFF.

The V and J genes are TRBV6-5 and TRBJ1-1; no clear D gene. CDR1 and CDR2 (germline): MNHEY, SVGAGI. The CDR3 runs 15 residues. Between the trimmed V and J ends, which lost 6 bases and 3 bases, there was a span of 17 bases. CDR3 sequence: CASSYMKREYTEAFF. CDR3 DNA sequence: TGTGCCAGCAGCTACATGAAGAGGGAGTACACTGAAGCTTTCTTT.

The chain couples TRBV9 to TRBJ2-1, with D maybe TRBD2 (6 bases). Germline V gene lookup returns CDR1 SGDLS and CDR2 YYNGEE. The V end lost 0 bases, the J end lost 2 bases, and 6 bases lay between the germline ends. The CDR3 contains 14 residues. CDR3 sequence reads: CASSVAGAYNEQFF. The CDR3 nucleotides read TGTGCCAGCAGCGTAGCGGGAGCCTACAATGAGCAGTTCTTC.

The chain combines TRBV4-2 with TRBJ1-5; possibly TRBD1 for D (5 bases). The V gene lost 4 bases and the J gene lost 7 bases, with 17 bases spanning the gap. This CDR3 is 15 amino acids long. Germline V gives CDR1 LGHNA, CDR2 YNFKEQ. The CDR3 reads CASSPLPGDGQPQHF. CDR3 sequence (DNA): TGTGCCAGCAGCCCCCTGCCGGGGGATGGACAGCCCCAGCATTTT.

The chain joins TRBV5-4 to TRBJ2-7; the match to TRBD2 covers 10 bases. Trimming cost V 0 bases and J 4 bases; bases outside gene matches: 4. In germline, CDR1 is SGHNT, CDR2 YYREEE (reference sequence). This CDR3 comprises 15 residues. As DNA, the CDR3 is TGTGCCAGCAGCTTGGGAGCGGGGGGGCCGTACGAGCAGTACTTC. It encodes CASSLGAGGPYEQYF.

The chain has TRBV4-3 and TRBJ1-6; 9 bases line up with TRBD1. The CDR3 extends over 16 amino acids. Germline V gives CDR1 LGHNA, CDR2 YSLEER. The V gene end was trimmed by 3 bases and the J gene end by 7 bases; junction bases not matched to a gene: 7. The chain's CDR3 is CASSHRGQGANSPLHF. CDR3 coding DNA: TGCGCCAGCAGCCATCGGGGACAGGGAGCAAATTCACCCCTCCACTTT.

The chain uses TRBV4-3 and TRBJ2-1; D is perhaps TRBD1 (5 bases). Germline V gives CDR1 LGHNA, CDR2 YSLEER. V lost 3 bases, J lost 5 bases, and 8 bases lay in between. The CDR3 totals 13 residues. The CDR3 sequence: CASSHDRNNEQFF. In DNA form, the CDR3 reads TGCGCCAGCAGCCACGACAGAAACAATGAGCAGTTCTTC.

This chain connects TRBV6-1 to TRBJ2-1; no definite D call. Germline values: CDR1 MNHNS, CDR2 SASEGT. V lost 2 bases and J 2 bases, leaving 13 bases between the germline ends. CDR3 length equals 16 residues. The CDR3 protein is CASSELNLAPYNEQFF. For the CDR3, the DNA is TGTGCCAGCAGTGAATTGAATTTGGCACCCTACAATGAGCAGTTCTTC.